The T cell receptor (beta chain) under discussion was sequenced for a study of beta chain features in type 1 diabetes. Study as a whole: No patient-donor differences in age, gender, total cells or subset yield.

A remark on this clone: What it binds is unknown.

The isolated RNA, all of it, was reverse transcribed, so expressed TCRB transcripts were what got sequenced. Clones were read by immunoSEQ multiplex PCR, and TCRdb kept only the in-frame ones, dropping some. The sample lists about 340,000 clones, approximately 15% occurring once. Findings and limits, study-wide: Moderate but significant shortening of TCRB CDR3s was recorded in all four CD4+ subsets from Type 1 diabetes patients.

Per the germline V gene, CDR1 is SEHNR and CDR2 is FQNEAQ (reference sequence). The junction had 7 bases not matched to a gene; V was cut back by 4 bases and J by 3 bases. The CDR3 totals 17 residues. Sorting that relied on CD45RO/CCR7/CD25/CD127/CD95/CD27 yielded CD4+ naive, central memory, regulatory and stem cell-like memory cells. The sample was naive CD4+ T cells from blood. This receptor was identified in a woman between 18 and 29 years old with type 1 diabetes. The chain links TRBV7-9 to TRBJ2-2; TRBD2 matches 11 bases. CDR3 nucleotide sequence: TGTGCCAGCAGCTCACTAGCGGGAGATACCTACACCGGGGAGCTGTTTTTT. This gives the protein CASSSLAGDTYTGELFF.